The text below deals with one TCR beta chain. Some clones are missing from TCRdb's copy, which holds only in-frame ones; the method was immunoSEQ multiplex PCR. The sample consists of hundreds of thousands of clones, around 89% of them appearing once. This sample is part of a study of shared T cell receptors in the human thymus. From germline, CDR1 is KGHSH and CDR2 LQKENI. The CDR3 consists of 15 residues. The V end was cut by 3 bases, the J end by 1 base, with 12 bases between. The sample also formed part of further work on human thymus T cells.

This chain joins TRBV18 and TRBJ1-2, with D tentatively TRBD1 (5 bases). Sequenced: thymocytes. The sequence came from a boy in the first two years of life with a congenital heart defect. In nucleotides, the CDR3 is TGTGCCAGCTCACCCCACCACAGGAGTAACTATGGCTACACCTTC. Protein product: CASSPHHRSNYGYTF. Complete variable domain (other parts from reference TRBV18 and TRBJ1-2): NAGVMQNPRHLVRRRGQEARLRCSPMKGHSHVYWYRQLPEEGLKFMVYLQKENIIDESGMPKERFSAEFPKEGPSILRIQQVVRGDSAAYFCASSPHHRSNYGYTFGSGTRLTVV.